This T cell receptor (beta chain) appears in the sequencing data of a study of T cell responses to AZD1222 COVID-19 vaccine. Whole-study findings and limits: Compared with day 0, the breadth and depth of the Spike-specific TCR repertoire rose significantly after two doses of AZD1222. Reports say nearly half of spike-specific TCRs go after unmutated variant regions.

Produced via immunoSEQ multiplex PCR; TCRdb's table is partial and in-frame only. The sample has about 99,000 clones, roughly 92% seen once. For this clone: Its antigen is not known.

V was clipped by 8 bases and J by 4 bases, with 8 bases between them. The CDR3 covers 11 residues. The V gene's germline CDR1 is WSHSY and CDR2 SAAADI. This receptor was obtained from an adult in good health. The sequences come from peripheral blood, collected on day 0 of AZD1222 vaccination. The chain uses TRBV10-2 and TRBJ1-2; possible D gene TRBD1, 6 bases. In nucleotides, the CDR3 is TGCGCCAGCCAAGGGGGCTATGGCTACACCTTC. Encoded protein: CASQGGYGYTF.